This T cell receptor beta chain was found in a study of PD-L1 blockade in urothelial cancer. Libraries were prepared by immunoSEQ multiplex PCR; TCRdb keeps only in-frame clonotypes and omits some of them. The profile shows 50,000 to 55,000 clones, about 86% of them singletons. Germline CDR1 SGHRS, CDR2 YFSETQ. This CDR3 is 16 amino acids long. The V gene end was trimmed by 0 bases and the J gene end by 5 bases; junction bases not matched to a gene: 5. The sample's time point: pretreatment peripheral blood. This TCR derives from a man aged 55-75 years with urothelial cancer. The chain carries TRBV5-1 and TRBJ1-1, with TRBD1 matching over 12 bases. The material sequenced was PBMCs, taken around atezolizumab (anti-PD-L1) treatment. The CDR3 protein is CASSLAGTGGLTEAFF. In DNA form, the CDR3 reads TGCGCCAGCAGCTTGGCCGGGACAGGGGGCTTAACTGAAGCTTTCTTT.